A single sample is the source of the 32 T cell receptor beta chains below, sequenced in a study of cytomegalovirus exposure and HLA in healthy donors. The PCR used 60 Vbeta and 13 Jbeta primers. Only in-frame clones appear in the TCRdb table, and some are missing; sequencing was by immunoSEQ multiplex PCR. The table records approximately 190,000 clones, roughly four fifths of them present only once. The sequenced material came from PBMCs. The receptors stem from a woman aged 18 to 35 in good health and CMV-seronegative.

The DNA for the CDR3 is TGTGCCAGCAGTGACTCGGGGGGTCTCGGGGGCTACACCTTC. The encoded protein is CASSDSGGLGGYTF. This chain connects TRBV6-4 to TRBJ1-2, with a weak D call TRBD1 (5 bases). There are 14 residues in the CDR3. V lost 0 bases and J lost 8, with 13 bases in between. Germline-derived CDR1 and CDR2 are MRHNA and SNTAGT.

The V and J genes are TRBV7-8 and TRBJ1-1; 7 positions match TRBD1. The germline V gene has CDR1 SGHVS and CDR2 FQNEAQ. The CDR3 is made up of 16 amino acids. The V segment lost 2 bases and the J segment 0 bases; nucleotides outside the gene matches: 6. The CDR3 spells CASSLPATGLNTEAFF. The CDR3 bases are TGTGCCAGCAGCTTACCCGCGACAGGGCTGAACACTGAAGCTTTCTTT. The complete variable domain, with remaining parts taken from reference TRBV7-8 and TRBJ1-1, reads GAGVSQSPRYKVAKRGQDVALRCDPISGHVSLFWYQQALGQGPEFLTYFQNEAQLDKSGLPSDRFFAERPEGSVSTLKIQRTQQEDSAVYLCASSLPATGLNTEAFFGQGTRLTVV.

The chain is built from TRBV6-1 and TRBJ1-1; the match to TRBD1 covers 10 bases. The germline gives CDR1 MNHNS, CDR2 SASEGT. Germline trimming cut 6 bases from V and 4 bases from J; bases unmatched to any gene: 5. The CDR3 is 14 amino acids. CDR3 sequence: CASRDRGRVTEAFF. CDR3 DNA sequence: TGTGCCAGCAGAGACAGGGGGCGAGTCACTGAAGCTTTCTTT.

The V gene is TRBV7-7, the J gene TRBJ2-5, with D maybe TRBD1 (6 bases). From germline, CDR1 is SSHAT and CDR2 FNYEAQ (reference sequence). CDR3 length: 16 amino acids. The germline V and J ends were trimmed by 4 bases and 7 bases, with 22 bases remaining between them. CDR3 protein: CASSSQGPGRGSTQYF. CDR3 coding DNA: TGTGCCAGCAGCTCACAGGGCCCAGGGAGAGGCTCGACCCAGTACTTC. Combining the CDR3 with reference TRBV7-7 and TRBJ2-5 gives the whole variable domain GAGVSQSPRYKVTKRGQDVTLRCDPISSHATLYWYQQALGQGPEFLTYFNYEAQPDKSGLPSDRFSAERPEGSISTLTIQRTEQRDSAMYRCASSSQGPGRGSTQYFGPGTRLLVL.

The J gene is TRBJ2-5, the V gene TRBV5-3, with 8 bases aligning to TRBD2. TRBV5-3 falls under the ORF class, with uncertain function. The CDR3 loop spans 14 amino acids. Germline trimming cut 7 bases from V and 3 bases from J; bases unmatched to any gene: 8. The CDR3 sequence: CARCPAGVEETQYF. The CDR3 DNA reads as TGTGCCAGATGCCCAGCGGGAGTGGAAGAGACCCAGTACTTC.

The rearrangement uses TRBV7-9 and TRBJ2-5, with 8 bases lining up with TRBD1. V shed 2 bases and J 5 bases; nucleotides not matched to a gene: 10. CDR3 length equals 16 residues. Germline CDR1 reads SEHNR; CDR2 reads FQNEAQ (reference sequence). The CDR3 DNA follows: TGTGCCAGCAGCTTATCCTCGGACAGGGCCCTTGAGACCCAGTACTTC. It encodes CASSLSSDRALETQYF. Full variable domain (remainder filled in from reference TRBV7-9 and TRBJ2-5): DTGVSQNPRHKITKRGQNVTFRCDPISEHNRLYWYRQTLGQGPEFLTYFQNEAQLEKSRLLSDRFSAERPKGSFSTLEIQRTEQGDSAMYLCASSLSSDRALETQYFGPGTRLLVL.

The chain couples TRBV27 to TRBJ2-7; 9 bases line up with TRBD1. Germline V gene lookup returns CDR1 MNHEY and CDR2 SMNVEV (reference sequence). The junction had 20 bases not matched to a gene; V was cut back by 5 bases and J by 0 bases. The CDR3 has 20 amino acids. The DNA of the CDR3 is TGTGCCAGCAGTCCCAGCGGGACAGGGTCCCTACGGGCACGCTCCTACGAGCAGTACTTC. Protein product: CASSPSGTGSLRARSYEQYF.

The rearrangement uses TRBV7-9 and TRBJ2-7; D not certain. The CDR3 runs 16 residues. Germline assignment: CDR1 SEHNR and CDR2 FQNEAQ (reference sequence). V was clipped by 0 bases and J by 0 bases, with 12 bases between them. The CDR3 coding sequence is TGTGCCAGCAGCTTAGCCGCTAGTGGGTTCTCCTACGAGCAGTACTTC. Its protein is CASSLAASGFSYEQYF.

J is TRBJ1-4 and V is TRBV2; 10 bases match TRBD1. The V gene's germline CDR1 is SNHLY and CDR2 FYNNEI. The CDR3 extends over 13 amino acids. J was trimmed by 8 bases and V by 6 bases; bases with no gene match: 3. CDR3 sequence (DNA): TGTGCCAGCAGAGGACAGGGGGAAGAAAAACTGTTTTTT. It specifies CASRGQGEEKLFF. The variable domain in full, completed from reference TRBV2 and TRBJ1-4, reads EPEVTQTPSHQVTQMGQEVILRCVPISNHLYFYWYRQILGQKVEFLVSFYNNEISEKSEIFDDQFSVERPDGSNFTLKIRSTKLEDSAMYFCASRGQGEEKLFFGSGTQLSVL.

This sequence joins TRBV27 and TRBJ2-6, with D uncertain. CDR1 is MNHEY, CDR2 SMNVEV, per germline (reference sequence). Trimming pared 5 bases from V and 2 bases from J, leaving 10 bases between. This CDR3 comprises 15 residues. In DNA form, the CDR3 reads TGTGCCAGCAGTCCGTGGGCCCCTGGGGCCAACGTCCTGACTTTC. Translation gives CASSPWAPGANVLTF.

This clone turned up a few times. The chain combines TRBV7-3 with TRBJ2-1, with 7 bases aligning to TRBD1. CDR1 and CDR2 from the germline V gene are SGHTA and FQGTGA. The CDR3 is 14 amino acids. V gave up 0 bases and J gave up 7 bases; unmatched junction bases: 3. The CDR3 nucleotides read TGTGCCAGCAGCTTAACACAGGGGCTGAATGAGCAGTTCTTC. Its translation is CASSLTQGLNEQFF.

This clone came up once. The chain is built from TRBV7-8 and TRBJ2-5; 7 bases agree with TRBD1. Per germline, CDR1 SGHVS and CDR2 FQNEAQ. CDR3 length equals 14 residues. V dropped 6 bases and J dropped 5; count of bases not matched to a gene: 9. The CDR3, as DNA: TGTGCCAGCAGGCCTACAGGGGTCCTTGAGACCCAGTACTTC. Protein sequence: CASRPTGVLETQYF.

CDR3 sequence: CASSFDRGETQYF. DNA for the CDR3: TGTGCCAGCAGCTTTGACAGGGGAGAGACCCAGTACTTC. This rearrangement joins TRBV7-3 to TRBJ2-5, with 8 bases matching TRBD1. Germline V gene lookup returns CDR1 SGHTA and CDR2 FQGTGA. The CDR3 runs to 13 residues. V dropped 3 bases and J dropped 4; count of bases not matched to a gene: 1. The full variable domain, in which reference TRBV7-3 and TRBJ2-5 provide the parts outside the CDR3, is GAGVSQTPSNKVTEKGKYVELRCDPISGHTALYWYRQSLGQGPEFLIYFQGTGAADDSGLPNDRFFAVRPEGSVSTLKIQRTERGDSAVYLCASSFDRGETQYFGPGTRLLVL.

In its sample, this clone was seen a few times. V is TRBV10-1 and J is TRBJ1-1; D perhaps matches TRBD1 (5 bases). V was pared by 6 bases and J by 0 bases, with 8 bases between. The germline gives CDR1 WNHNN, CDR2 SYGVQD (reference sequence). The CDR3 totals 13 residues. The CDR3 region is CASSRQLNTEAFF. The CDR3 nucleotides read TGCGCCAGCAGCCGACAGTTGAACACTGAAGCTTTCTTT.

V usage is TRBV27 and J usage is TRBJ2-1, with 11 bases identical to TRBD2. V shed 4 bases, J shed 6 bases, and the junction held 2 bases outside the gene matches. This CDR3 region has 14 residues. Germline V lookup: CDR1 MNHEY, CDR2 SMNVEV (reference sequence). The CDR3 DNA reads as TGTGCCAGCAGTTCCGGGACTAGCGGCAATGAGCAGTTCTTC. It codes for CASSSGTSGNEQFF.

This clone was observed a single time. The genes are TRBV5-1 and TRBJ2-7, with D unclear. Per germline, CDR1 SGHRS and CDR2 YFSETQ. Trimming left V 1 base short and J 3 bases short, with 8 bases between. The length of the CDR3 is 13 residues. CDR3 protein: CASSLTTDYEQYF. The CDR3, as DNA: TGCGCCAGCAGCTTGACAACAGACTACGAGCAGTACTTC.

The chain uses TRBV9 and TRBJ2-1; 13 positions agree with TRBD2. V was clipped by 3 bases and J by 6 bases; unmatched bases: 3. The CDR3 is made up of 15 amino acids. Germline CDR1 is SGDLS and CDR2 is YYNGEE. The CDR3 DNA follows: TGTGCCAGCAGCGCCACTAGCGGGGGGGCCAATGAGCAGTTCTTC. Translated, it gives CASSATSGGANEQFF.

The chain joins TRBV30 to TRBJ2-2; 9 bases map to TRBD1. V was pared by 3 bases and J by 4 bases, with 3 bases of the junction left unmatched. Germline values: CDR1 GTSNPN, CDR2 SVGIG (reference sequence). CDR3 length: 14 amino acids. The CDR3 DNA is TGTGCCTGGAGGGGACAGGGTCCCACCGGGGAGCTGTTTTTT. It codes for CAWRGQGPTGELFF.

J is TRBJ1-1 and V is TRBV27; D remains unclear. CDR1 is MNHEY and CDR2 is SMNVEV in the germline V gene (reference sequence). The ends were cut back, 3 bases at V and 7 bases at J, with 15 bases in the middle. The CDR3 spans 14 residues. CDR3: CASSFQPLGDEAFF. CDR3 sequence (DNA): TGTGCCAGCAGTTTTCAACCCCTCGGGGATGAAGCTTTCTTT.

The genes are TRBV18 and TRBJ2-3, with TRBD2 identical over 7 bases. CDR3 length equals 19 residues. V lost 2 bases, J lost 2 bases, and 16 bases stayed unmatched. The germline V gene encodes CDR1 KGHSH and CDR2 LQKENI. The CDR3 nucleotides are TGTGCCAGCTCACCATTATCGACTCGGCGGGAGCAGAACACAGATACGCAGTATTTT. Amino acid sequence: CASSPLSTRREQNTDTQYF.

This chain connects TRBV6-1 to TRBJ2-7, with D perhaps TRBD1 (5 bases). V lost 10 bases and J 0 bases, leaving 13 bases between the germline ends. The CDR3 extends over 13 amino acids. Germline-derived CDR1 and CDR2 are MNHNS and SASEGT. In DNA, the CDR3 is TGTGCCACCACACGACAGCTCTCCTACGAGCAGTACTTC. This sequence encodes CATTRQLSYEQYF.

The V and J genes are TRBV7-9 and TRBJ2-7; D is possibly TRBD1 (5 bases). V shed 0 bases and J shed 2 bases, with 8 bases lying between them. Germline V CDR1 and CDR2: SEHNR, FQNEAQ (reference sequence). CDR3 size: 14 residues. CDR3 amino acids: CASSLAGAPYEQYF. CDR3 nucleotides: TGTGCCAGCAGCTTAGCAGGGGCCCCCTACGAGCAGTACTTC.

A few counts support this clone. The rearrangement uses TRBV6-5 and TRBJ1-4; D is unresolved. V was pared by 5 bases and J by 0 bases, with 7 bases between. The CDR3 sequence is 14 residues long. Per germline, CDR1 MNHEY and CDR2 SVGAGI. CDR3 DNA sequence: TGTGCCAGCAGTGACGGGACAACTAATGAAAAACTGTTTTTT. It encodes CASSDGTTNEKLFF.

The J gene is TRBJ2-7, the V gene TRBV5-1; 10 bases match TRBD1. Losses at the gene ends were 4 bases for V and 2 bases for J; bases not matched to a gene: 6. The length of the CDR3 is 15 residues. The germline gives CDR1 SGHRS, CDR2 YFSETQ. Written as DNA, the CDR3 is TGCGCCAGCAGCCGAGGGACAGGGGTGACCTACGAGCAGTACTTC. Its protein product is CASSRGTGVTYEQYF.

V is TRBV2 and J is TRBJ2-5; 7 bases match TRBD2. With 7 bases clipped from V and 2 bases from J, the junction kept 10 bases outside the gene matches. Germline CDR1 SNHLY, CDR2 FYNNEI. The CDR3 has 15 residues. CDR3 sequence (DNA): TGTGCCAGCAACGGCCCGGGACTATTACAAGAGACCCAGTACTTC. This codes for CASNGPGLLQETQYF.

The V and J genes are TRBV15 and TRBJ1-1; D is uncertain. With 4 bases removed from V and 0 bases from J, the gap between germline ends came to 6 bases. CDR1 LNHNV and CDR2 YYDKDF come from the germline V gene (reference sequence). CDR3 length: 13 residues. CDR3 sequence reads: CATSNFMNTEAFF. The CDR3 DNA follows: TGTGCCACCAGCAACTTCATGAACACTGAAGCTTTCTTT.

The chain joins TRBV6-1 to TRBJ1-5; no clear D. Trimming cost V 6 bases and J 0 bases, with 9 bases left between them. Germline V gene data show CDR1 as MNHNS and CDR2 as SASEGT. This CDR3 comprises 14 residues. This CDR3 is CASRSELSNQPQHF. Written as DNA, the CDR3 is TGTGCCAGCAGATCCGAGCTTAGCAATCAGCCCCAGCATTTT.

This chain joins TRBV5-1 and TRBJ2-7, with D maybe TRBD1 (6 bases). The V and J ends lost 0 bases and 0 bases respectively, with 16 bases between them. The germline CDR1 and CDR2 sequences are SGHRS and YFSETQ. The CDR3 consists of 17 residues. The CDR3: CASSLESHRRGSYEQYF. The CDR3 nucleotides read TGCGCCAGCAGCTTGGAATCCCACCGCAGGGGCTCCTACGAGCAGTACTTC.

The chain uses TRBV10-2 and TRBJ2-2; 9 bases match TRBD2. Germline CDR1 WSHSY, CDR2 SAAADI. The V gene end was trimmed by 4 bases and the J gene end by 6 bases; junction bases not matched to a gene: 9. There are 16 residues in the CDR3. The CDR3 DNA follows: TGCGCCAGCAGTGGTCCTAGCGGGGCCCTATCCGGGGAGCTGTTTTTT. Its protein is CASSGPSGALSGELFF.

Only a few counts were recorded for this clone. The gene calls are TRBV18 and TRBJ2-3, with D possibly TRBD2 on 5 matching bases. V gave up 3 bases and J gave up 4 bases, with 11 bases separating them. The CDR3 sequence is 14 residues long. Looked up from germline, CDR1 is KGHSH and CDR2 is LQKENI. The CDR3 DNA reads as TGTGCCAGCTCACCCCACCCGGGATCAGATACGCAGTATTTT. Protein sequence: CASSPHPGSDTQYF.

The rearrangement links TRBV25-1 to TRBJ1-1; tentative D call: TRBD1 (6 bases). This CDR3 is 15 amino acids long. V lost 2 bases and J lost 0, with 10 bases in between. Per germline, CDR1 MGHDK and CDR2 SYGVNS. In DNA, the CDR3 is TGTGCCAGCAGTGAACTAGGACAGTTGAACACTGAAGCTTTCTTT. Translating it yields CASSELGQLNTEAFF. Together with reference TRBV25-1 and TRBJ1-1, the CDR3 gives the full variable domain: EADIYQTPRYLVIGTGKKITLECSQTMGHDKMYWYQQDPGMELHLIHYSYGVNSTEKGDLSSESTVSRIRTEHFPLTLESARPSHTSQYLCASSELGQLNTEAFFGQGTRLTVV.

The CDR3 region has the DNA TGCAGCGTTGAAGTTTGGGGGGGTCAGCCCCAGCATTTT. It specifies CSVEVWGGQPQHF. This chain joins TRBV29-1 and TRBJ1-5; a weak D match, TRBD1 (5 bases). CDR1 is SQVTM, CDR2 ANQGSEA, per germline. V was shortened by 1 base and J by 6 bases, with 10 bases between the two germline ends. The CDR3 is made up of 13 amino acids.